This T cell receptor beta chain was sequenced in a study of T cell repertoires in cytomegalovirus infection (dated by TCRdb to between 2019 and 2020). Study-wide context: Peptide stimulations targeted recently identified HLA-C-restricted CMV epitopes, whose presentation resists viral immunomodulation, together with well-studied HLA-B-restricted epitopes. Because public TCR beta signatures pointed to carriage of CMV infection together with the matching HLA type, the HLA type of each donor mattered for the analysis.

The study at large found these results: The ex vivo response was dominated by HLA-C-restricted CMV-specific TCR beta clonotypes, which also provided the single most frequent clonotype in two of eight donors. Cumulative frequency of public TCR beta family members discriminated carriers of CMV infection plus the relevant HLA type in this cohort and an independent approximately 350-donor cohort.

The sample's treatment or condition, from its label and the paper: in vitro stimulation with specific CMV peptide epitopes to enrich CMV-specific T cells. The CDR3 has 15 amino acids, counting both end residues. Of the read, only the CDR3 DNA is kept; its 45 bases are in frame from base 1. The germline V gene (reference sequence) supplies CDR1 SGHKS and CDR2 YYEKEE. Compared with germline, V lacks 0 bases and J lacks 2 bases; bases without a gene match: 3. The run used an Illumina HiSeq 1500. TCRdb itself trimmed the public reads at Q25 with fastp, ran MiXCR and retained productive beta chains. Entries are consolidated by CDR3 protein sequence, retaining the most common genes and DNA. For this sample the table gives fewer than 950,000 distinct CDR3 sequences, of which 30% to 35% were detected only once. The top ten clones comprise over 10% of the sample. About this clonotype: Its specific antigen is unknown. The CDR3 does not close with the conserved phenylalanine or tryptophan, likely indicating a read error.

Sequences were derived from cultured CD8+ T cells from PBMCs, sampled from culture after CMV antigen stimulation. Rearrangement joined TRBV5-5 to TRBJ2-3, with 7 bases in between that match TRBD1. This clonotype was sampled from a human donor in good health (CMV status not recorded). Some clones in this sample may be carry-over from other donors' samples. The CDR3 has the sequence CASSLGQGDTDTQYL. The DNA reads TGTGCCAGCAGCTTGGGACAGGGAGACACAGATACGCAGTATTTG.